The 31 T cell receptor beta chains reported below all come from one sample, sequenced in a study of shared clonotypes between healthy human individuals. TCRdb's copy holds only in-frame clones and misses some; the assay was immunoSEQ multiplex PCR. The table includes fewer than 550,000 clones, 60% to 80% detected once. Sequenced sample: PBMCs. The receptor set was obtained from a woman aged 40 to 50 in good health. Some clones in this sample may be carry-over from other donors' samples.

The chain combines TRBV5-1 with TRBJ1-1; maybe TRBD1 (5 bases). From germline, CDR1 is SGHRS and CDR2 YFSETQ. The ends were cut back, 2 bases at V and 4 bases at J, with 12 bases in the middle. This CDR3 spans 14 amino acids. The CDR3 here is CASSFGGGGTEAFF. The CDR3 DNA is TGCGCCAGCAGCTTTGGGGGAGGCGGCACTGAAGCTTTCTTT.

The chain recombines TRBV27 with TRBJ2-3; 9 bases align to TRBD2. Germline V gives CDR1 MNHEY, CDR2 SMNVEV (reference sequence). V shed 1 base, J shed 3 bases, and the junction held 2 bases outside the gene matches. The CDR3 length is 15 residues. The CDR3 is CASSLFSGSTDTQYF. As DNA, the CDR3 is TGTGCCAGCAGTTTATTTAGCGGGAGTACAGATACGCAGTATTTT.

This clone was seen more than once but under ten times. The CDR3 loop is CASSSYAEAFF. Written as DNA, the CDR3 is TGTGCCAGCAGCTCCTATGCTGAAGCTTTCTTT. J is TRBJ1-1 and V is TRBV7-2; D remains ambiguous. V was trimmed by 4 bases and J by 6 bases, leaving 6 bases between them. Germline V gene lookup returns CDR1 SGHTA and CDR2 FQGNSA. This CDR3 region has 11 residues.

J is TRBJ2-6 and V is TRBV4-1; D is unresolved. Germline V gene sequence: CDR1 MGHRA, CDR2 YSYEKL. Trimming took 0 bases from V and 2 from J, leaving 11 bases between them. This CDR3 is built from 17 residues. Here the CDR3 DNA reads TGCGCCAGCAGCCAAGACCCAGGTGGTCCTGGGGCCAACGTCCTGACTTTC. It translates to CASSQDPGGPGANVLTF.

This clone has a handful of counts. V and J are TRBV2 and TRBJ2-3; D is possibly TRBD2 (5 bases). Germline lookup yields CDR1 SNHLY and CDR2 FYNNEI. Trimming pared 5 bases from V and 0 bases from J, leaving 9 bases between. The CDR3 consists of 14 residues. The CDR3 coding sequence is TGTGCCAGCAGTAAAACGGGAAGCACAGATACGCAGTATTTT. This translates into CASSKTGSTDTQYF.

The rearrangement uses TRBV5-1 and TRBJ2-5; 12 nucleotides match TRBD2. The V segment lost 3 bases and the J segment 4 bases; nucleotides outside the gene matches: 7. CDR1 is SGHRS and CDR2 is YFSETQ in the germline V gene. The CDR3 sequence is 16 residues long. CDR3 nucleotide sequence: TGCGCCAGCAGCTCCCGACTAGCGGGAGTTGGAGAGACCCAGTACTTC. Residues: CASSSRLAGVGETQYF.

The V call is TRBV7-8, the J call TRBJ2-1, with D unresolved. The ends were cut back, 2 bases at V and 8 bases at J, with 16 bases in the middle. Germline V gene data show CDR1 as SGHVS and CDR2 as FQNEAQ. The CDR3 extends over 15 amino acids. In DNA, the CDR3 is TGTGCCAGCAGCTTAACTGGGCCACCTGTCTATGAGCAGTTCTTC. It encodes CASSLTGPPVYEQFF.

CDR3 nucleotide sequence: TGCGCCAGCAGCTTGGCCCCGGCCCCTGGGGCCAACGTCCTGACTTTC. This codes for CASSLAPAPGANVLTF. The chain employs TRBV5-1 and TRBJ2-6; no definite D call. CDR3 length: 16 residues. From germline, CDR1 is SGHRS and CDR2 YFSETQ. V shed 0 bases and J shed 2 bases, with 9 bases lying between them.

The rearrangement joins TRBV14 to TRBJ2-5; the match to TRBD2 covers 8 bases. The CDR3 loop spans 14 amino acids. The germline V gene encodes CDR1 SGHDN and CDR2 FVKESK. V was clipped by 4 bases and J by 4 bases; unmatched bases: 5. The CDR3: CASSPSLAGETQYF. The CDR3 coding sequence is TGTGCCAGCAGCCCGAGCCTAGCGGGAGAGACCCAGTACTTC.

The chain combines TRBV11-2 with TRBJ2-4, with D perhaps assigned TRBD1 or TRBD2 (5 bases each). The germline V gene encodes CDR1 SGHAT and CDR2 FQNNGV. Trimming stripped 4 bases from V and 2 bases from J, with 12 bases between. CDR3 size: 15 residues. DNA of the CDR3: TGTGCCAGCAGCTCGGGACCGCATCCCAAAAACATTCAGTACTTC. Protein: CASSSGPHPKNIQYF.

The J gene is TRBJ1-2, the V gene TRBV5-4, with a possible D match to TRBD1 (6 bases). Germline lookup yields CDR1 SGHNT and CDR2 YYREEE (reference sequence). Trimming stripped 4 bases from V and 2 bases from J, with 9 bases between. This CDR3 comprises 13 residues. CDR3 sequence reads: CASSRTGNYGYTF. CDR3 coding DNA: TGTGCCAGCAGCCGAACAGGGAACTATGGCTACACCTTC.

V usage is TRBV28 and J usage is TRBJ1-4, with 10 bases that match TRBD1. This CDR3 comprises 15 residues. The V gene's germline CDR1 is MDHEN and CDR2 SYDVKM. The V and J ends lost 5 bases and 8 bases, in that order; junction bases with no gene match: 8. CDR3: CASSTRDRGPEKLFF. CDR3 bases: TGTGCCAGCAGTACGCGGGACAGGGGACCCGAAAAACTGTTTTTT.

The chain links TRBV9 to TRBJ2-7; the D gene is possibly TRBD1 (5 bases). Germline values: CDR1 SGDLS, CDR2 YYNGEE. The CDR3 covers 15 residues. The V end was cut by 0 bases, the J end by 6 bases, with 16 bases between. CDR3 DNA sequence: TGTGCCAGCAGCGTAGGTGGAGAAGGGGTTCGCGAGCAGTACTTC. Translating gives CASSVGGEGVREQYF. Supplemented by reference TRBV9 and TRBJ2-7, the full variable domain reads DSGVTQTPKHLITATGQRVTLRCSPRSGDLSVYWYQQSLDQGLQFLIQYYNGEERAKGNILERFSAQQFPDLHSELNLSSLELGDSALYFCASSVGGEGVREQYFGPGTRLTVT.

The chain uses TRBV12-5 and TRBJ2-1, with a tentative D call TRBD2 (5 bases). CDR1 and CDR2 (germline): LGHNT, FRNRAP. Trimming took off 0 bases at V and 9 bases at J, with 18 bases between the two ends. The CDR3 covers 16 residues. CDR3 loop: CASGLVLGSGTTEQFF. For the CDR3, the DNA is TGTGCTAGTGGTTTGGTACTAGGGAGTGGCACAACTGAGCAGTTCTTC. Together with reference TRBV12-5 and TRBJ2-1, the CDR3 gives the full variable domain: DARVTQTPRHKVTEMGQEVTMRCQPILGHNTVFWYRQTMMQGLELLAYFRNRAPLDDSGMPKDRFSAEMPDATLATLKIQPSEPRDSAVYFCASGLVLGSGTTEQFFGPGTRLTVL.

V usage is TRBV10-3 and J usage is TRBJ1-2; D is undetermined. The V and J ends lost 2 bases and 4 bases respectively, with 11 bases between them. The V gene's germline CDR1 is ENHRY and CDR2 SYGVKD. CDR3 length: 14 residues. This CDR3 is CAISEEVGPYGYTF. The CDR3 region has the DNA TGTGCCATCAGTGAGGAAGTCGGGCCCTATGGCTACACCTTC.

The rearrangement joins TRBV6-1 to TRBJ2-1; 9 bases are shared with TRBD1. The CDR3 runs 14 residues. Germline values: CDR1 MNHNS, CDR2 SASEGT. The junction had 6 bases not matched to a gene; V was cut back by 4 bases and J by 8 bases. CDR3 nucleotides: TGTGCCAGCAGTGGCCGGACAGGGGACGATGAGCAGTTCTTC. Residues: CASSGRTGDDEQFF.

This clone was detected a few times. The CDR3 region is CASSLDTMNTEAFF. CDR3 bases: TGTGCCAGCAGCTTGGACACGATGAACACTGAAGCTTTCTTT. The chain is built from TRBV5-4 and TRBJ1-1; D is unresolved. The V end lost 0 bases, the J end lost 0 bases, and 6 bases lay between the germline ends. CDR3 length: 14 amino acids. In germline, CDR1 is SGHNT, CDR2 YYREEE (reference sequence).

V gene TRBV28 combines with J gene TRBJ1-2; TRBD1 matches at 7 bases. The germline V gene has CDR1 MDHEN and CDR2 SYDVKM. V was pared by 8 bases and J by 4 bases, with 10 bases of the junction left unmatched. The CDR3 is 14 amino acids. The CDR3 loop is CASSREGAFYGYTF. CDR3 nucleotide sequence: TGTGCCAGCTCCCGCGAGGGGGCTTTCTATGGCTACACCTTC.

V and J are TRBV25-1 and TRBJ2-1, with a weak D call TRBD2 (6 bases). The ends were cut back, 2 bases at V and 9 bases at J, with 17 bases in the middle. Germline values: CDR1 MGHDK, CDR2 SYGVNS. This CDR3 comprises 15 residues. The CDR3 DNA reads TGTGCCAGCAGTGAAATCGGAGGGGTAGATTCTGAGCAGTTCTTC. Translation gives CASSEIGGVDSEQFF.

V is TRBV12-2 and J is TRBJ2-5; the table's D call of TRBD2 was not tested on the DNA. TRBV12-2 constitutes a pseudogene. This CDR3 comprises 15 residues. CDR3 in amino acids: CASRLAGLALETQYF. Written as DNA, the CDR3 is TGTGCAAGTCGCTTAGCGGGACTAGCTTTAGAGACCCAGTACTTC.

In nucleotides, the CDR3 is TGCGCCAGCAGCTTGGAAGGGGCGGGAGGGAGGAACGAGCAGTACTTC. As protein: CASSLEGAGGRNEQYF. The chain joins TRBV5-1 to TRBJ2-7; 9 nucleotides agree with TRBD2. CDR1 and CDR2 (germline): SGHRS, YFSETQ. V shed 0 bases, J shed 5 bases, and the junction held 9 bases outside the gene matches. This CDR3 is 16 amino acids long.

This clone was picked up one time. The rearrangement joins TRBV9 to TRBJ2-2, with TRBD2 matching over 11 bases. The V and J ends lost 0 bases and 2 bases, in that order; junction bases with no gene match: 0. Germline V CDR1 and CDR2: SGDLS, YYNGEE. The CDR3 covers 16 residues. CDR3 nucleotide sequence: TGTGCCAGCAGCGTAGGACTAGCGGGAAACACCGGGGAGCTGTTTTTT. As protein: CASSVGLAGNTGELFF.

This clone was seen a few times. The chain links TRBV30 to TRBJ1-2, with D possibly matching TRBD1 (6 bases). This CDR3 contains 13 residues. Looked up from germline, CDR1 is GTSNPN and CDR2 is SVGIG (reference sequence). Trimming removed 4 bases at V and 4 bases at J, with 13 bases between. The CDR3 reads CAWKGQGPYGYTF. The CDR3 DNA sequence: TGTGCCTGGAAGGGGCAGGGGCCCTATGGCTACACCTTC.

V gene TRBV11-3 combines with J gene TRBJ2-5; tentatively, D is TRBD1 or TRBD2 (5 bases each). Trimming removed 5 bases at V and 11 bases at J, with 21 bases between. Germline V CDR1 and CDR2: SGHNT, YENEEA. This CDR3 comprises 14 residues. The CDR3, as DNA: TGTGCCAGCAGCGCCCGGGACCACCCTAATGAGCAGTACTTC. Amino acid sequence: CASSARDHPNEQYF.

This clone showed up just once. V usage is TRBV5-6 and J usage is TRBJ2-1; D ambiguous. From germline, CDR1 is SGHDT and CDR2 YYEEEE. Trimming stripped 3 bases from V and 0 bases from J, with 10 bases between. The CDR3 loop spans 15 amino acids. CDR3 protein: CASSSVGSSYNEQFF. CDR3 DNA sequence: TGTGCCAGCAGCTCAGTGGGAAGCTCCTACAATGAGCAGTTCTTC.

The chain combines TRBV21-1 with TRBJ2-7; the table's D call, TRBD1, has no DNA check behind it. TRBV21-1 is assigned pseudogene status. CDR3 length: 15 amino acids. The CDR3 sequence: CASSRGGQASYEQYF. The CDR3 nucleotides are TGTGCCAGCAGCAGAGGGGGACAGGCCTCCTACGAGCAGTACTTC.

This chain joins TRBV5-1 and TRBJ2-1, with 14 bases that match TRBD2. Germline V CDR1 and CDR2: SGHRS, YFSETQ. This CDR3 comprises 18 residues. The junction had 14 bases not matched to a gene; V was cut back by 4 bases and J by 8 bases. CDR3: CASSRRPGLAGEADEQFF. DNA for the CDR3: TGCGCCAGCAGCAGGCGCCCGGGACTAGCGGGAGAAGCCGATGAGCAGTTCTTC.

The rearrangement links TRBV6-5 to TRBJ2-1, with a tentative D call TRBD1 (6 bases). The CDR3 has 14 amino acids. Trimming removed 6 bases from V and 3 bases from J, with 12 bases in between. Germline CDR1 and CDR2: MNHEY and SVGAGI. The CDR3 here is CASRRQALYNEQFF. DNA for the CDR3: TGTGCCAGCAGACGACAGGCTCTCTACAATGAGCAGTTCTTC.

This chain joins TRBV27 and TRBJ2-1; D possibly corresponds to TRBD2 (5 bases). The CDR3 spans 15 residues. Trimming took off 5 bases at V and 5 bases at J, with 16 bases between the two ends. The germline V gene has CDR1 MNHEY and CDR2 SMNVEV (reference sequence). For the CDR3, the DNA is TGTGCCAGCAGTCTTATCGGACTCTATGACAATGAGCAGTTCTTC. Translation gives CASSLIGLYDNEQFF.

The rearrangement uses TRBV28 and TRBJ2-7, with D unresolved. The CDR3 covers 13 residues. Germline V CDR1 and CDR2: MDHEN, SYDVKM. V was pared by 7 bases and J by 2 bases, with 12 bases between. CDR3 nucleotide sequence: TGTGCCAGCACCCTAAAGGGTCCCTACGAGCAGTACTTC. This encodes CASTLKGPYEQYF.

J is TRBJ2-3 and V is TRBV6-4; 14 bases are shared with TRBD2. The J segment lost 2 bases and the V segment lost 6 bases, leaving 7 bases of the junction unmatched. The CDR3 length is 17 residues. Germline loops: CDR1 MRHNA, CDR2 SNTAGT. This chain's CDR3 is CASRGLAGARATDTQYF. CDR3 DNA: TGTGCCAGCAGGGGACTAGCGGGAGCGCGGGCCACAGATACGCAGTATTTT.